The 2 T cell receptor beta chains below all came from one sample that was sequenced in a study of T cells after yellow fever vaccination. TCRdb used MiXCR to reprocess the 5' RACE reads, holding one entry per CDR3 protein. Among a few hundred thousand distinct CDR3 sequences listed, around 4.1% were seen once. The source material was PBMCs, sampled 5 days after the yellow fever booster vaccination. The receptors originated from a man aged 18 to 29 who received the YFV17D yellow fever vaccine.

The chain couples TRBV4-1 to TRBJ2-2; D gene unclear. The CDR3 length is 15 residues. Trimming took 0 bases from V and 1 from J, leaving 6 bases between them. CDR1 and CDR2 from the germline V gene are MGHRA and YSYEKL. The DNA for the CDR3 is TGCGCCAGCAGCCAAGAACCAGGGAACACCGGGGAGCTGTTTTTT. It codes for CASSQEPGNTGELFF.

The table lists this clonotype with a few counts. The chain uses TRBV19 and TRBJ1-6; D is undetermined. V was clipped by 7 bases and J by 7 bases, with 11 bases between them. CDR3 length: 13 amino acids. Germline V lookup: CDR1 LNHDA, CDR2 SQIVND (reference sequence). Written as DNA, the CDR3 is TGTGCCAGTAACGGACGGAGGAATTCACCCCTCCACTTT. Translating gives CASNGRRNSPLHF.